Listed below are T cell receptor beta chains from one sample, sequenced in a study of T cells in localized non-small cell lung cancer. The repertoire was sequenced with immunoSEQ multiplex PCR; TCRdb's copy has only in-frame clones and lacks some. In the table there are roughly 15,000 clones, roughly 85% of which are singletons. This specimen was peripheral blood, taken before any cancer treatment. These receptors all stem from a woman aged 40-70 years with stage I lung adenocarcinoma. CDR3s include the opening cysteine and the closing phenylalanine or tryptophan. D genes are given only for firm matches. Rows give clone size only sometimes, using once, few, many, or a class for an expanded clone.

V,size,D,J,length,DNA,CDR3
TRBV28,-,-,TRBJ2-1,12,TGTGCCAGCAGTTTTAAGGCAAACGAGCAGTTCTTC,CASSFKANEQFF
TRBV7-3,-,-,TRBJ1-1,14,TGTGCCAGCAGCCTAGGGCAGCAAAACACTGAAGCTTTCTTT,CASSLGQQNTEAFF
TRBV7-6,-,TRBD2,TRBJ2-1,15,TGTGCCAGCAGCTGGACTAGCGGGGGGAACAATGAGCAGTTCTTC,CASSWTSGGNNEQFF
TRBV7-6,-,-,TRBJ2-1,15,TGTGCCAGCAGCTCAGGCGTGGACTCCTACAATGAGCAGTTCTTC,CASSSGVDSYNEQFF
TRBV10-3,-,-,TRBJ1-5,16,TGTGCCATCAGTGAGAGCCCCGATTTTAGCAATCAGCCCCAGCATTTT,CAISESPDFSNQPQHF
TRBV30,-,-,TRBJ1-3,13,TGTGCCTGGGGGGTGGACAACGGAAACACCATATATTTT,CAWGVDNGNTIYF
TRBV19,-,-,TRBJ2-6,14,TGTGCCAGTAGTCCGCCGGGACAAAGCGGCGTCCTGACTTTC,CASSPPGQSGVLTF
TRBV13,-,-,TRBJ2-1,14,TGTGCCAGCAGCCCGACTAACTCCTACAATGAGCAGTTCTTC,CASSPTNSYNEQFF
TRBV6-6,-,-,TRBJ2-7,15,TGTGCCAGCAGGCAATACCTGACAGGCGCCTACGAGCAGTACTTC,CASRQYLTGAYEQYF
TRBV7-3,-,TRBD1,TRBJ2-1,15,TGTGCCAGCAGCATACACCGACAGGGTTTCGATGAGCAGTTCTTC,CASSIHRQGFDEQFF
TRBV2,-,-,TRBJ1-5,15,TGTGCCAGCAGGACCTCATGGATACCCCCGCAGCCCCAGCATTTT,CASRTSWIPPQPQHF
TRBV5-1,-,-,TRBJ1-1,12,TGCGCCAGCAGCTTGGGTGGGGAGACAGCTTTCTTT,CASSLGGETAFF
TRBV7-8,-,-,TRBJ1-2,16,TGTGCCAGCAGCGGGGAGAGGGCCCCCATATACTATGGCTACACCTTC,CASSGERAPIYYGYTF
TRBV30,-,-,TRBJ2-7,12,TGTGCCTGGAGTGTACTTTTCGGGACTGAGTACTTC,CAWSVLFGTEYF
TRBV19,-,-,TRBJ1-6,13,TGTGCCACGAGCAAAATGGGGGGCTCACCCCTCCACTTT,CATSKMGGSPLHF
TRBV6-6,-,-,TRBJ2-3,12,TGTGCCAGCAGTTACCGGCCAGATACGCAGTATTTT,CASSYRPDTQYF
TRBV7-6,-,-,TRBJ2-7,15,TGTGCCAGCAGCTTAAAACAGGGTTGGAGTGGCGAGCAGTACTTC,CASSLKQGWSGEQYF
TRBV5-1,-,TRBD1,TRBJ2-1,18,TGCGCCAGCAGCTTGGCCCACTACCGGGACAGGGGCTACAATGAGCAGTTCTTC,CASSLAHYRDRGYNEQFF
TRBV19,-,-,TRBJ2-7,14,TGTGCCAGTAGTATAGACAGGAGCTCCTACGAGCAGTACTTC,CASSIDRSSYEQYF
TRBV18,-,-,TRBJ1-1,16,TGTGCCAGCTCACCGGGATTGGGACCATTAACCGATAAAGCTTTCTTT,CASSPGLGPLTDKAFF
TRBV4-1,few,-,TRBJ1-1,15,TGCGCCAGCAGCCAATCCGGACGGTTGAACACTGAAGCTTTCTTT,CASSQSGRLNTEAFF
TRBV6-6,-,-,TRBJ2-3,14,TGTGCCAGCAGTTACGGGCCAGTGGGTGATACGCAGTATTTT,CASSYGPVGDTQYF
TRBV6-5,-,-,TRBJ1-1,11,TGTGCCAGCAGTCAGGTAGCGTCAGCTTTCTTT,CASSQVASAFF